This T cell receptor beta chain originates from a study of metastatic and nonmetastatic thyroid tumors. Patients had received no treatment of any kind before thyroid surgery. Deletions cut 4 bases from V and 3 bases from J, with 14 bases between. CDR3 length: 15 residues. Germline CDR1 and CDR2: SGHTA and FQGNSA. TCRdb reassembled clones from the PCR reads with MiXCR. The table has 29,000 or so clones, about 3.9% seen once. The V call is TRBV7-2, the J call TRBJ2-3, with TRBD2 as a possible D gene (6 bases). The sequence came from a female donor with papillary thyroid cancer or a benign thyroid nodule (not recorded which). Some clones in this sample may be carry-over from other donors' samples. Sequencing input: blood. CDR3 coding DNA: TGTGCCAGCAGCTCGGGAGTGGGAGGTACAGATACGCAGTATTTT. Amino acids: CASSSGVGGTDTQYF.